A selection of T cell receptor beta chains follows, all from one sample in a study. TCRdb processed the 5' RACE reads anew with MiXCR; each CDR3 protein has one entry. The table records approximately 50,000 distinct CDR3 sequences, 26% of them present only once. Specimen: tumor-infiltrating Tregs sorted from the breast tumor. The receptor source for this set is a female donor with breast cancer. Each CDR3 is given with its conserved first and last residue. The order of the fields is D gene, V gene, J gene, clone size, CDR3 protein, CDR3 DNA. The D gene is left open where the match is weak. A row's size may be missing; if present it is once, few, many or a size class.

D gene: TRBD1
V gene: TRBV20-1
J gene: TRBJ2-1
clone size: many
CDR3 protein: CSAFSDQGTGKTYNEQFF
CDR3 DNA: TGCAGTGCTTTTTCCGACCAAGGGACAGGAAAAACCTACAATGAGCAGTTCTTC

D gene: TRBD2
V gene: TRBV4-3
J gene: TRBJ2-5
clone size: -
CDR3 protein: CASSQDWLAGYQETQYF
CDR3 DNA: TGCGCCAGCAGCCAAGATTGGCTAGCGGGCTACCAAGAGACCCAGTACTTC

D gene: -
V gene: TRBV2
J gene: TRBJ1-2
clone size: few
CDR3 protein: CASTRQDPWGYTF
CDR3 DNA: TGTGCCAGCACCAGGCAGGACCCCTGGGGCTACACCTTC

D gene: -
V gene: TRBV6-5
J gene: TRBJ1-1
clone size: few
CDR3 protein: CTSRTDRPNTEAFF
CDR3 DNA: TGTACCAGCAGAACCGACAGACCGAACACTGAAGCTTTCTTT

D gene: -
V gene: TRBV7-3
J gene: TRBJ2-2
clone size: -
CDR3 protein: CASSQRGTGELFF
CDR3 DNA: TGTGCCAGCAGCCAGAGGGGGACCGGGGAGCTGTTTTTT

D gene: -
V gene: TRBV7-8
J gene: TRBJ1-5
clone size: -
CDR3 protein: CASNPTTGYSNQPQHF
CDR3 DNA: TGTGCCAGCAACCCCACGACAGGTTATAGCAATCAGCCCCAGCATTTT

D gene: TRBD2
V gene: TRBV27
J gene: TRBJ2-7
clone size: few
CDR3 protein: CASSRTSGYEQYF
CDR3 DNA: TGTGCCAGCAGCCGGACTAGCGGCTACGAGCAGTACTTC

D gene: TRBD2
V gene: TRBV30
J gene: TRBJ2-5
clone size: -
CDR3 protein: CAWSGGGRQTQYF
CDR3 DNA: TGTGCCTGGAGCGGGGGGGGACGCCAGACCCAGTACTTC

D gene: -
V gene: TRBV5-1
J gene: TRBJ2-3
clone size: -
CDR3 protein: CASSLDSSTPTQYF
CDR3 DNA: TGCGCCAGCAGCTTGGACTCATCCACTCCGACGCAGTATTTT

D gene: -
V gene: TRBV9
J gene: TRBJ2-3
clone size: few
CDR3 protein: CASSVERPDTQYF
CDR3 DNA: TGTGCCAGCAGCGTAGAGCGACCAGATACGCAGTATTTT

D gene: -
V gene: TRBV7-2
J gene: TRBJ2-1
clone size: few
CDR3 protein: CASSAVAAGDNEQFF
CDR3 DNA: TGTGCCAGCAGCGCGGTAGCGGCTGGGGACAATGAGCAGTTCTTC

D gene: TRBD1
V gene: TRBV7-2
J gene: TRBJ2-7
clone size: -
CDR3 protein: CASSRDSLGEQYF
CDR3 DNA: TGTGCCAGCAGCCGGGACAGCCTGGGGGAGCAGTACTTC

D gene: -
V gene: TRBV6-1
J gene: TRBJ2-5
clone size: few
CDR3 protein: CASSVDSSSRETQYF
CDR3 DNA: TGTGCCAGCAGTGTTGACTCATCTTCGCGGGAGACCCAGTACTTC

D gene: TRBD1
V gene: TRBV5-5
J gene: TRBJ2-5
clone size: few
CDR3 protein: CASSPGQGQGTQYF
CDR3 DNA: TGTGCCAGCAGCCCCGGACAGGGGCAAGGGACCCAGTACTTC

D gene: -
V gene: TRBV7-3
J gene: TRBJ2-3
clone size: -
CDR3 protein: CASSSRDGQGTQYF
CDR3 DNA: TGTGCCAGCAGCTCCCGGGACGGCCAGGGGACGCAGTATTTT

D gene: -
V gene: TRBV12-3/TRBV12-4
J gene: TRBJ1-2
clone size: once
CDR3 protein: CASSPVLIGITGYTF
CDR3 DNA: TGTGCCAGCAGTCCCGTCTTAATCGGGATCACGGGCTACACCTTC

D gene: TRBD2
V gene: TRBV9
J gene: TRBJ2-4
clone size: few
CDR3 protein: CASSRGLAGDLAKNIQYF
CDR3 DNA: TGTGCCAGCAGCCGTGGACTAGCGGGAGACCTAGCCAAAAACATTCAGTACTTC

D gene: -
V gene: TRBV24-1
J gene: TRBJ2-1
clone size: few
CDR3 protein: CATSDSRGTYYNEQFF
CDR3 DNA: TGTGCCACCAGTGATTCTCGCGGGACCTACTACAATGAGCAGTTCTTC

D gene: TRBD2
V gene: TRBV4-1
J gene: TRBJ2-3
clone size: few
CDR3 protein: CASSSTDVGLAERSSTDTQYF
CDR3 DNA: TGCGCCAGCAGCAGTACAGACGTAGGGCTAGCGGAACGTTCTAGCACAGATACGCAGTATTTT

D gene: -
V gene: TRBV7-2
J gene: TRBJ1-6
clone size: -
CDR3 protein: CASSYRTGTNSPLHF
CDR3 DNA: TGTGCCAGCAGCTACCGAACAGGGACTAATTCACCCCTCCACTTT

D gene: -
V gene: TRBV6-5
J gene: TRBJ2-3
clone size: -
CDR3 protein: CASRNKDTQYF
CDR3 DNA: TGTGCCAGCAGAAACAAAGATACGCAGTATTTT

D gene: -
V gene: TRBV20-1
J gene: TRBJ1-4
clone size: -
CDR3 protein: CSARPRKGFTNEKLFF
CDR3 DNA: TGCAGTGCTAGGCCCAGGAAAGGGTTCACTAATGAAAAACTGTTTTTT